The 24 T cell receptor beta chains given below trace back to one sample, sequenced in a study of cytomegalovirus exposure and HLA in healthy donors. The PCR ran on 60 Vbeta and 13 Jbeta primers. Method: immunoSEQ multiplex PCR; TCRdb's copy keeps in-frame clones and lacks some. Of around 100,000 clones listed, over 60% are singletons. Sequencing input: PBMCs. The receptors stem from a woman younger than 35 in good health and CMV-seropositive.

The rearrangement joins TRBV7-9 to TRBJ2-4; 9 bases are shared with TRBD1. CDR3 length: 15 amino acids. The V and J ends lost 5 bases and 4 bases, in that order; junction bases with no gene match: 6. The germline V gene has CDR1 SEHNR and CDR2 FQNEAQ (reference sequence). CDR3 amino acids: CASSEAGTGKNIQYF. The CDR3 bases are TGTGCCAGCAGCGAAGCCGGGACAGGGAAAAACATTCAGTACTTC.

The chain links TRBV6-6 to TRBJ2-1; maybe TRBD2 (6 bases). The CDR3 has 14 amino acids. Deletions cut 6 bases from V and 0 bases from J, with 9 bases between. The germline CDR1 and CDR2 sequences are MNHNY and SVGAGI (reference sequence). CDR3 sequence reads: CASRPGLSYNEQFF. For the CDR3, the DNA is TGTGCCAGCAGACCGGGACTCTCCTACAATGAGCAGTTCTTC.

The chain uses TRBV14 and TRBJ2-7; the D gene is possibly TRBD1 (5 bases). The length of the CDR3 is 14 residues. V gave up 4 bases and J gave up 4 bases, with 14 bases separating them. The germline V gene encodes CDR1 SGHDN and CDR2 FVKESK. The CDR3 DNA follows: TGTGCCAGCAGCCTGGCAGGGCCAGTTTACGAGCAGTACTTC. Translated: CASSLAGPVYEQYF.

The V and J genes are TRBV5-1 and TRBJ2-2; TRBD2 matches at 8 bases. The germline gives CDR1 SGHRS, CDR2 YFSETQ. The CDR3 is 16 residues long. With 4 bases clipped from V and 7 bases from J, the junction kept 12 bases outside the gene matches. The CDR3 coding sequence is TGCGCCAGCAGCGGATGGCGGGGGGAAGGCGGCGGGGAGCTGTTTTTT. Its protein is CASSGWRGEGGGELFF.

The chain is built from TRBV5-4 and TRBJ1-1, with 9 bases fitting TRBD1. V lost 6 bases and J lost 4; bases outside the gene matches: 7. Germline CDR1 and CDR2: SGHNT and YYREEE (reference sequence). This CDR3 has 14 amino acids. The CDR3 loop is CASTLQGALTEAFF. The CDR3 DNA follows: TGTGCCAGCACTCTACAGGGGGCGCTCACTGAAGCTTTCTTT.

The CDR3 region has the DNA TGCGCCAGCAGTGCCGGACTGCCCAATGAGCAGTTCTTC. This gives the protein CASSAGLPNEQFF. The V gene is TRBV10-1, the J gene TRBJ2-1; D may be TRBD2 (5 bases). Trimming stripped 4 bases from V and 6 bases from J, with 10 bases between. The CDR3 is 13 residues long. Germline V gives CDR1 WNHNN, CDR2 SYGVQD (reference sequence).

CDR3: CASSLGQGVTDTEAFF. CDR3 sequence (DNA): TGCGCCAGCAGCTTAGGACAGGGGGTGACGGACACTGAAGCTTTCTTT. The chain combines TRBV5-1 with TRBJ1-1; 10 nucleotides line up with TRBD1. V gave up 2 bases and J gave up 3 bases; unmatched junction bases: 7. The CDR3 consists of 16 residues. The germline CDR1 and CDR2 sequences are SGHRS and YFSETQ. The full variable domain, with the rest looked up from reference TRBV5-1 and TRBJ1-1, is KAGVTQTPRYLIKTRGQQVTLSCSPISGHRSVSWYQQTPGQGLQFLFEYFSETQRNKGNFPGRFSGRQFSNSRSEMNVSTLELGDSALYLCASSLGQGVTDTEAFFGQGTRLTVV.

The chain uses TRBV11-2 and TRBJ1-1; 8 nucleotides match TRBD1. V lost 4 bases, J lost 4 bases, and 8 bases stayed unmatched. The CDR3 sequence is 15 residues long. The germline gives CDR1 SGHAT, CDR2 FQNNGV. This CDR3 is CASSSGGWGSTEAFF. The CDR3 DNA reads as TGTGCCAGCAGCTCAGGGGGCTGGGGTAGCACTGAAGCTTTCTTT.

CDR3 in amino acids: CASSLVGRRTDTQYF. The CDR3 nucleotides are TGTGCCAGCAGTTTGGTGGGGAGACGCACAGATACGCAGTATTTT. The chain carries TRBV28 and TRBJ2-3; D possibly corresponds to TRBD2 (5 bases). CDR1 is MDHEN and CDR2 is SYDVKM in the germline V gene. The CDR3 is 15 amino acids. The ends were cut back, 3 bases at V and 1 base at J, with 11 bases in the middle.

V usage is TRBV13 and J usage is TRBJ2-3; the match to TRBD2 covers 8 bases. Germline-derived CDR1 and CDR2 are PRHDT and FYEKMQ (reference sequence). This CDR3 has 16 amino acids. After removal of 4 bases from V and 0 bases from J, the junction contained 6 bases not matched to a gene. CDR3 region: CASSSLPSGSTDTQYF. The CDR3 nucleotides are TGTGCCAGCAGCTCCCTACCTAGCGGGAGCACAGATACGCAGTATTTT. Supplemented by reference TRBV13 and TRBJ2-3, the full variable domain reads AAGVIQSPRHLIKEKRETATLKCYPIPRHDTVYWYQQGPGQDPQFLISFYEKMQSDKGSIPDRFSAQQFSDYHSELNMSSLELGDSALYFCASSSLPSGSTDTQYFGPGTRLTVL.

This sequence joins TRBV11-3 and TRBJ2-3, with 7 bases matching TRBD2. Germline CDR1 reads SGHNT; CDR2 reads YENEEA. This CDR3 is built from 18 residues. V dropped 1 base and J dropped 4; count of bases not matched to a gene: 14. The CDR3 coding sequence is TGTGCCAGCAGCTTAGCTCTGAGAGGGAGGGCCCCCGCAGATACGCAGTATTTT. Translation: CASSLALRGRAPADTQYF.

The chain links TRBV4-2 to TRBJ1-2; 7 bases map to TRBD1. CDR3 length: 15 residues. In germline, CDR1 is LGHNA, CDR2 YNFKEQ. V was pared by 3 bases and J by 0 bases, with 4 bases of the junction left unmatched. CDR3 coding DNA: TGTGCCAGCAGCCAGTACAGGGGAGCTAACTATGGCTACACCTTC. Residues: CASSQYRGANYGYTF.

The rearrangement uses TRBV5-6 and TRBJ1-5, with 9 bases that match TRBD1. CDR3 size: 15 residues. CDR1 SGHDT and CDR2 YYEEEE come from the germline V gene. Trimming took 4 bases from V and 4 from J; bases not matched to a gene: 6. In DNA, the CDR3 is TGTGCCAGCAGCACCCGGGACAGGGCGAATCAGCCCCAGCATTTT. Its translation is CASSTRDRANQPQHF. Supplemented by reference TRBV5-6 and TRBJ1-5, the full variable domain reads DAGVTQSPTHLIKTRGQQVTLRCSPKSGHDTVSWYQQALGQGPQFIFQYYEEEERQRGNFPDRFSGHQFPNYSSELNVNALLLGDSALYLCASSTRDRANQPQHFGDGTRLSIL.

This chain's CDR3 is CASSLGPQAGSWYGEQFF. The CDR3 coding sequence is TGTGCCAGCAGCTTAGGCCCGCAGGCGGGGAGTTGGTATGGTGAGCAGTTCTTC. The chain links TRBV11-2 to TRBJ2-1; D is perhaps TRBD2 (6 bases). The germline V gene encodes CDR1 SGHAT and CDR2 FQNNGV. This CDR3 has 18 amino acids. Trimming stripped 1 base from V and 9 bases from J, with 25 bases between. The whole variable domain, remainder taken from reference TRBV11-2 and TRBJ2-1, is EAGVAQSPRYKIIEKRQSVAFWCNPISGHATLYWYQQILGQGPKLLIQFQNNGVVDDSQLPKDRFSAERLKGVDSTLKIQPAKLEDSAVYLCASSLGPQAGSWYGEQFFGPGTRLTVL.

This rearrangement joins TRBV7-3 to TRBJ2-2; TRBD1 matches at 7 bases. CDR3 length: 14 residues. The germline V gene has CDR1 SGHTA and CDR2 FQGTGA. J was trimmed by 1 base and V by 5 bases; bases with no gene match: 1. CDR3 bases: TGTGCCAGCAGCCGGGACAGGAACACCGGGGAGCTGTTTTTT. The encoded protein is CASSRDRNTGELFF.

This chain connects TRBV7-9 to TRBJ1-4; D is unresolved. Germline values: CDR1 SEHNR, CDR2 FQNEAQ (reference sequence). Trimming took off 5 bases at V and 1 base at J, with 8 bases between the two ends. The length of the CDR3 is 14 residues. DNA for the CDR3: TGTGCCAGCAGCAGACGGGTAACTAATGAAAAACTGTTTTTT. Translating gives CASSRRVTNEKLFF.

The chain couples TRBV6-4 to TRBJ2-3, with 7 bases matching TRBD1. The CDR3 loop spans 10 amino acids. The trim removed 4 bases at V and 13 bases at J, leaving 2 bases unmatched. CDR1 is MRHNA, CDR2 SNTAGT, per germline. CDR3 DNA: TGTGCCAGCAGTGGGGACAGTGAGTATTTT. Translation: CASSGDSEYF.

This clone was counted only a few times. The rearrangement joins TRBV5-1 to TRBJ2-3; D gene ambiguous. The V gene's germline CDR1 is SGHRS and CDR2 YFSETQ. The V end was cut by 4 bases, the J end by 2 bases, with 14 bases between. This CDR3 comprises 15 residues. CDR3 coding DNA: TGCGCCAGCAGCCCTAGTCGACTCTCCACAGATACGCAGTATTTT. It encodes CASSPSRLSTDTQYF.

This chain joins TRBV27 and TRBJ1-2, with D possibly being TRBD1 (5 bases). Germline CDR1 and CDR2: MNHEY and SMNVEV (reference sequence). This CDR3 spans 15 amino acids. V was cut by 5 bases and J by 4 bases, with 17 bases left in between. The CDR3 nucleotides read TGTGCCAGCAGTACGATTCGGGGGAAGCCCTATGGCTACACCTTC. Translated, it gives CASSTIRGKPYGYTF.

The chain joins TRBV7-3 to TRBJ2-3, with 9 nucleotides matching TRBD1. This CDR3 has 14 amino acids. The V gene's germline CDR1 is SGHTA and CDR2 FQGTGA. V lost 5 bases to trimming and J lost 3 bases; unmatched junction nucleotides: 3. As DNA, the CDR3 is TGTGCCAGCAGCCGGGACAGGGTGACAGATACGCAGTATTTT. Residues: CASSRDRVTDTQYF.

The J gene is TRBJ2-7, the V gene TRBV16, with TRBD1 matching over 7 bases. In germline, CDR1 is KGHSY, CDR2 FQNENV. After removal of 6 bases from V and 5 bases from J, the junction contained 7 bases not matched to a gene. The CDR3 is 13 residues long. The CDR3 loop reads CASSSGGRHEQYF. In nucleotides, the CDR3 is TGTGCCAGCAGTTCAGGGGGTCGACACGAGCAGTACTTC.

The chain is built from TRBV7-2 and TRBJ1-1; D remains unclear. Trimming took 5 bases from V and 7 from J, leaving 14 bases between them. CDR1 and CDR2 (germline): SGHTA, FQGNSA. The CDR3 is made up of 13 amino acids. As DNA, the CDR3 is TGTGCCAGCAGCACCCCGGACGGGATTGAAGCTTTCTTT. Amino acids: CASSTPDGIEAFF.

CDR3 nucleotide sequence: TGTGCCAGCAGCGCGGACAGGGGGCAGGAGACCCAGTACTTC. Its translation: CASSADRGQETQYF. The chain joins TRBV7-8 to TRBJ2-5, with 11 nucleotides matching TRBD1. The CDR3 length is 14 residues. The junction had 4 bases not matched to a gene; V was cut back by 5 bases and J by 5 bases. CDR1 is SGHVS, CDR2 FQNEAQ, per germline. The complete variable domain, with remaining parts taken from reference TRBV7-8 and TRBJ2-5, reads GAGVSQSPRYKVAKRGQDVALRCDPISGHVSLFWYQQALGQGPEFLTYFQNEAQLDKSGLPSDRFFAERPEGSVSTLKIQRTQQEDSAVYLCASSADRGQETQYFGPGTRLLVL.

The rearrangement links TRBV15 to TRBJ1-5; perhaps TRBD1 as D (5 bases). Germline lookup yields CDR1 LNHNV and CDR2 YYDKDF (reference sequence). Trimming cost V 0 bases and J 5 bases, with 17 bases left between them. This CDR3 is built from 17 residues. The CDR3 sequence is CATSRDRVSEGDQPQHF. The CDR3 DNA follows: TGTGCCACCAGCAGAGATAGGGTCTCCGAAGGGGATCAGCCCCAGCATTTT.